A selection of T cell receptor beta chains follows, all from one sample in a study of T cells after yellow fever vaccination. TCRdb redid the calling of the 5' RACE reads with MiXCR, one entry per CDR3 protein. The repertoire consists of fewer than 650,000 distinct CDR3 sequences, with 20% to 25% occurring once and the leading ten covering about a sixth. Sample: PBMCs, taken 20 to 25 days after the first yellow fever vaccination. The receptors originated from a man aged 18 to 29 who received the YFV17D yellow fever vaccine. The CDR3 runs from the conserved cysteine through the conserved F or W. The D gene is left open where the match is weak. For some rows the clone size is stated as once, few or many, or as a class when expanded; others skip it.

D gene	V gene	J gene	clone size	CDR3 DNA	CDR3 protein
.	TRBV7-2	TRBJ1-3	.	TGTGCCAGCAGCCGTGCTTTCTTGGCTGGAAACACCATATATTTT	CASSRAFLAGNTIYF
.	TRBV5-6	TRBJ1-6	.	TGTGCCAGCAGGTTGGGACCCGCTCTAAATTCACCCCTCCACTTT	CASRLGPALNSPLHF
TRBD2	TRBV9	TRBJ2-5	few	TGTGCCAGCAGCGTAGGCTGGGGGGGTCCGGAGACCCAGTACTTC	CASSVGWGGPETQYF
TRBD2	TRBV14	TRBJ2-3	few	TGTGCCAGCAGCCCACGCGGAAGCGGGGCGTACCCCCCGGTGACAGATACGCAGTATTTT	CASSPRGSGAYPPVTDTQYF
.	TRBV24-1	TRBJ1-3	.	TGTGCCACCCGAGGGGCGGCTGGAAACACCATATATTTT	CATRGAAGNTIYF
TRBD1	TRBV4-3	TRBJ2-1	few	TGCGCCAGCAGCCAGACGGGACAGAACAATGAGCAGTTCTTC	CASSQTGQNNEQFF
.	TRBV2	TRBJ1-6	few	TGTGCCAGCAAAGGGGGACCCAATTCACCCCTCCACTTT	CASKGGPNSPLHF
.	TRBV4-1	TRBJ1-1	.	TGCGCCAGCAGCCAAGATCCTGGGGGGGTACAGGAAGCTTTCTTT	CASSQDPGGVQEAFF
.	TRBV5-1	TRBJ2-1	.	TGCGCCAGCAGGCGGGCAGGGTCCCCCGCAAGCTACAATGAGCAGTTCTTC	CASRRAGSPASYNEQFF
TRBD1	TRBV4-1	TRBJ2-2	few	TGCGCCAGCAGCCAAAAGCCGGGACAGTCGAACACCGGGGAGCTGTTTTTT	CASSQKPGQSNTGELFF
.	TRBV9	TRBJ2-1	.	TGTGCCAGCAGCGTAGGTAGCTCCGTCTCCTACAATGAGCAGTTCTTC	CASSVGSSVSYNEQFF
.	TRBV19	TRBJ1-2	few	TGTGCCAGTAGGGTAGAACGGAATAACTATGGCTACACCTTC	CASRVERNNYGYTF
.	TRBV6-2/TRBV6-3	TRBJ1-6	.	TGTGCCAGCAGCCCTTCTAATGGCTCACCCCTCCACTTT	CASSPSNGSPLHF
TRBD1	TRBV5-1	TRBJ2-7	.	TGCGCCAGCAGCCCGACCGGGACAGGGGTTTTTTACGAGCAGTACTTC	CASSPTGTGVFYEQYF
.	TRBV12-3/TRBV12-4	TRBJ1-5	.	TGTGCCAGCAGTTTAAGGGCCCCCAAGCCCCAGCATTTT	CASSLRAPKPQHF
.	TRBV5-1	TRBJ2-5	few	TGCGCCAGCAGCTTTTTGGTGGGGGAAGAGACCCAGTACTTC	CASSFLVGEETQYF
TRBD2	TRBV7-2	TRBJ2-3	many	TGTGCCAGCAGTTCCCCTAGCGGGGGGGAGGATACGCAGTATTTT	CASSSPSGGEDTQYF
.	TRBV7-3	TRBJ1-6	.	TGTGCCAGCAGCTTAAGGGGGGGTAGCTCACCCCTCCACTTT	CASSLRGGSSPLHF
.	TRBV7-9	TRBJ2-7	.	TGTGCCAGCACCTCGGACAGCAGCTACGAGCAGTACTTC	CASTSDSSYEQYF
.	TRBV3-1	TRBJ2-3	.	TGTGCCAGCAGCCAAGGTTACCGTCACCTTGGTACGCAGTATTTT	CASSQGYRHLGTQYF
.	TRBV7-6	TRBJ2-5	.	TGTGCCAGCAGCTTAGTAGGTGGGGCGCGGGAGACCCAGTACTTC	CASSLVGGARETQYF
.	TRBV9	TRBJ1-1	.	TGTGCCAGCAGCGAGGGGGAGGGGGTTGTTGAAGCTTTCTTT	CASSEGEGVVEAFF
.	TRBV6-2/TRBV6-3	TRBJ2-3	.	TGTGCCAGCAGTTACTCGTGGGGGAACACAGATACGCAGTATTTT	CASSYSWGNTDTQYF
.	TRBV6-1	TRBJ2-6	.	TGTGCCAGCAAGGCGTCTGCGGGGGCCAACGTCCTGACTTTC	CASKASAGANVLTF
TRBD1	TRBV20-1	TRBJ2-5	few	TGCAGTGCTTTACAGGGGGTCTGGGAGACCCAGTACTTC	CSALQGVWETQYF
.	TRBV2	TRBJ1-1	few	TGTGCCAGCAGTGAAATTTGGCAGAGGAACACTGAAGCTTTCTTT	CASSEIWQRNTEAFF
.	TRBV5-1	TRBJ1-2	.	TGCGCCAGCACTCCTGGGACACCTAACTATGGCTACACCTTC	CASTPGTPNYGYTF
.	TRBV6-5	TRBJ1-1	few	TGTGCCAGCAGCGAACCAGGATTTGAAGCTTTCTTT	CASSEPGFEAFF
TRBD1	TRBV4-2	TRBJ1-5	.	TGTGCCAGCAGCCATCCCCTGGCAGGGGGCGGACAGCCCCAGCATTTT	CASSHPLAGGGQPQHF
.	TRBV6-5	TRBJ2-7	.	TGTGCCAGCAGTTACTCGATTGGCAGGGTGGCCTACGAGCAGTACTTC	CASSYSIGRVAYEQYF
.	TRBV6-4	TRBJ2-2	few	TGTGCCAGCAGTGAACAGGGCGGAATTGGCGGGGAGCTGTTTTTT	CASSEQGGIGGELFF